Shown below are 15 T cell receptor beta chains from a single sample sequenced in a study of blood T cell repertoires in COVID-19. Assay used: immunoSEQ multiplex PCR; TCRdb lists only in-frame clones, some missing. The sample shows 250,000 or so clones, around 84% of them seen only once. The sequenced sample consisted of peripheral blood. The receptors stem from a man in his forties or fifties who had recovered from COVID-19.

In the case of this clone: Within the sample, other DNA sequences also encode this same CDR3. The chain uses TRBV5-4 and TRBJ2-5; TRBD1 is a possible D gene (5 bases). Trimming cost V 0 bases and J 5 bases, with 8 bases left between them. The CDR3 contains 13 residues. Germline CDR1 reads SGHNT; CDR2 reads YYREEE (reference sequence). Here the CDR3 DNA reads TGTGCCAGCAGCTTGGAGGGGAAGGAGACCCAGTACTTC. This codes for CASSLEGKETQYF.

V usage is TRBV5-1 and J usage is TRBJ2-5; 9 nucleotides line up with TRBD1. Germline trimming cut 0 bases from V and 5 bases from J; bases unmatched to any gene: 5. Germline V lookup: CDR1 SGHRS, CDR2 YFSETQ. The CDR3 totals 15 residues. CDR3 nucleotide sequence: TGCGCCAGCAGCTTGGACAGGGGGCGCCCTGAGACCCAGTACTTC. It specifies CASSLDRGRPETQYF.

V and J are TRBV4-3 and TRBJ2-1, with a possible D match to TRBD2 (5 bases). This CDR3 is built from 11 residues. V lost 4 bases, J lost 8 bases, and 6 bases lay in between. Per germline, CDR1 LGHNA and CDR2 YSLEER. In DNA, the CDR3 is TGCGCCAGCAGCCTTAGCGATGAGCAGTTCTTC. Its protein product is CASSLSDEQFF.

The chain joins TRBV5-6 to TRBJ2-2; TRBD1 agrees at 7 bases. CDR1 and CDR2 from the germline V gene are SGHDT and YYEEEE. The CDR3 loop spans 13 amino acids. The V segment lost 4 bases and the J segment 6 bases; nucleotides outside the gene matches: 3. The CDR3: CASSPTGAGELFF. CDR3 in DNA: TGTGCCAGCAGCCCAACAGGGGCCGGGGAGCTGTTTTTT.

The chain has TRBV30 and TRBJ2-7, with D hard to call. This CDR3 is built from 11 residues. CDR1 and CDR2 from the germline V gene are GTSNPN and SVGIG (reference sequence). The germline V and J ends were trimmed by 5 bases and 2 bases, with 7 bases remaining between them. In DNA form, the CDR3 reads TGTGCCTGGGGAATAACCTACGAGCAGTACTTC. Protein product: CAWGITYEQYF.

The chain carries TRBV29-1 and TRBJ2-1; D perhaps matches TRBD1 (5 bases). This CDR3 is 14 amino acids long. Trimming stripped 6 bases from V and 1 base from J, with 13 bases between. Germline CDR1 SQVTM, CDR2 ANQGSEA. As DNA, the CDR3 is TGCAGCGTCAGCAGGGTCCCTTCCTACAATGAGCAGTTCTTC. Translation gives CSVSRVPSYNEQFF.

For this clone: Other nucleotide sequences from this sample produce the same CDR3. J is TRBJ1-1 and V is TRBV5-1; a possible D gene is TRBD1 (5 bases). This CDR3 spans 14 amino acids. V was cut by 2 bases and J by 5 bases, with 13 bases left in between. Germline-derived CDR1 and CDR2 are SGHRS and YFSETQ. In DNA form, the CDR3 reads TGCGCCAGCAGCTTCCGGGGACTGGGAACTGAAGCTTTCTTT. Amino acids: CASSFRGLGTEAFF.

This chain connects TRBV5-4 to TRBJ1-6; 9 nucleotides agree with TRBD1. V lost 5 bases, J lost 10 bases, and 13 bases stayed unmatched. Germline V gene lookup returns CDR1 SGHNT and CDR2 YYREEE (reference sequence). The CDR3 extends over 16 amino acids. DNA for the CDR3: TGTGCCAGCAGGCCCGACGGGACAGGGCCCAAATCACCCCTCCACTTT. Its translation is CASRPDGTGPKSPLHF.

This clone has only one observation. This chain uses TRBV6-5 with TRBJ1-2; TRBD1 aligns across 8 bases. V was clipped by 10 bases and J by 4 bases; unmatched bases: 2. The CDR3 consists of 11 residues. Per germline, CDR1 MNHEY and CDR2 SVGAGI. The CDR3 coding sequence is TGTGCCACAGGACAGGGCTATGGCTACACCTTC. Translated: CATGQGYGYTF.

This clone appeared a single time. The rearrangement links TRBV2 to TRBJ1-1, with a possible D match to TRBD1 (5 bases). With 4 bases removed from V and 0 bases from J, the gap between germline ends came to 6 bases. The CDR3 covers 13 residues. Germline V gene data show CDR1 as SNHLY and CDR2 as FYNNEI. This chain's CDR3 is CASSGRVNTEAFF. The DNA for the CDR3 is TGTGCCAGCAGTGGCAGGGTGAACACTGAAGCTTTCTTT.

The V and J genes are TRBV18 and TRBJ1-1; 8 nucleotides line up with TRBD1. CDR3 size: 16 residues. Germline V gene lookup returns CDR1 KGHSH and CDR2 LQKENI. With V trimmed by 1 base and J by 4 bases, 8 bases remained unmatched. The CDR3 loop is CASSPRREGQATEAFF. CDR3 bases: TGTGCCAGCTCACCACGGCGCGAGGGACAGGCCACTGAAGCTTTCTTT.

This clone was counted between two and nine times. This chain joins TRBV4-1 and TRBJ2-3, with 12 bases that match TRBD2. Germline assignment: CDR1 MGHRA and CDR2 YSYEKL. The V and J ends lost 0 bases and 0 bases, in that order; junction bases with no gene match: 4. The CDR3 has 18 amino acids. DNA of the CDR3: TGCGCCAGCAGCCAAGAGACTAGCGGGGGATCTAGCACAGATACGCAGTATTTT. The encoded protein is CASSQETSGGSSTDTQYF.

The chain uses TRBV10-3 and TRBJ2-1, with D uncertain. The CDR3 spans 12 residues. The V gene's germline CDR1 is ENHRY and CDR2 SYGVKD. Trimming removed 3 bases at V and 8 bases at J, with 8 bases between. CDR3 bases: TGTGCCATCAGTGATCTGAGCGATGAGCAGTTCTTC. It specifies CAISDLSDEQFF.

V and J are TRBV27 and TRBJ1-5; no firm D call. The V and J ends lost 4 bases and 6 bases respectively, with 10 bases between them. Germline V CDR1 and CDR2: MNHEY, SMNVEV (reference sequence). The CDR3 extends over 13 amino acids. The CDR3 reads CASSSVRGQPQHF. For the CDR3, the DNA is TGTGCCAGCAGTTCGGTGCGAGGTCAGCCCCAGCATTTT.

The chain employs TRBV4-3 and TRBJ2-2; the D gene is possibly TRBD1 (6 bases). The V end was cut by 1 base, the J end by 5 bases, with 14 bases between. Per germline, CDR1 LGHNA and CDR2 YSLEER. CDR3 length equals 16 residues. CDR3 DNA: TGCGCCAGCAGCCAAGCAGACAGGTTAGGGACCGGGGAGCTGTTTTTT. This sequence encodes CASSQADRLGTGELFF.